This is a list of T cell receptor beta chains from one sample in a study of brain T cells in children with intractable seizures. Clones were read by immunoSEQ multiplex PCR, and TCRdb kept only the in-frame ones, dropping some. The sample includes 80,000 or so clones, roughly 89% seen only once; the top ten take around 24%. This material consisted of peripheral blood, taken at surgery. These receptors originate from a girl aged 2 to 10 with Rasmussen encephalitis and intractable seizures. Both conserved end residues are part of each CDR3. D genes are given only for firm matches. Clone size is not always given. Where it is, it says once, few, many or a class for expanded clones.

d_gene	v_gene	j_gene	abundance	CDR3nt	CDR3aa
TRBD1	TRBV10-3	TRBJ1-2	once	TGTGCCATCAGTGAGCGGACAGGTGGCTACACCTTC	CAISERTGGYTF
TRBD1	TRBV6-5	TRBJ1-1	NA	TGTGCCAGCAGTTACGGGACAGGGGTCACTGAAGCTTTCTTT	CASSYGTGVTEAFF
NA	TRBV28	TRBJ2-7	NA	TGTGCCAGCAGTTTATTCACAGGGTTCGGCTCCTACGAGCAGTACTTC	CASSLFTGFGSYEQYF
NA	TRBV21-1	TRBJ1-5	NA	TGTGCCAGCAGCACCACAGGGGGCAATCAGCCCCAGCATTTT	CASSTTGGNQPQHF
TRBD1	TRBV5-6	TRBJ1-5	NA	TGTGCCAGCAGTACAGGGGGGAGCAATCAGCCCCAGCATTTT	CASSTGGSNQPQHF
NA	TRBV9	TRBJ1-3	NA	TGTGCCAGCAGCGTAGACGCGCGAGGGAGCTCTGGAAACACCATATATTTT	CASSVDARGSSGNTIYF
NA	TRBV11-3	TRBJ2-4	once	TGTGCCAGCAGCTTAGAGGGTAGCTGGTGGGAGGAGGGGAGCAAAAACATTCAGTACTTC	CASSLEGSWWEEGSKNIQYF
TRBD2	TRBV29-1	TRBJ2-3	NA	TGCAGCGTTGAAGACCAGCTAGCGGGAGGGCTCGATGCTGGCACAGATACGCAGTATTTT	CSVEDQLAGGLDAGTDTQYF
TRBD1	TRBV27	TRBJ1-2	NA	TGTGCCAGCAGAACAGGGGCTTATGGCTACACCTTC	CASRTGAYGYTF
NA	TRBV7-9	TRBJ2-5	once	TGTGCCAGCAGCTTAGCGCTGGGTCGGGAGACCCAGTACTTC	CASSLALGRETQYF
TRBD1	TRBV7-8	TRBJ2-1	many	TGTGCCAGCAGCTTAGAGGTGGGACAGGCCTACAATGAGCAGTTCTTC	CASSLEVGQAYNEQFF
NA	TRBV11-2	TRBJ2-3	medium-sized	TGTGCCAGCAGCCTTGGAGACTTTGAGGGGGATACGCAGTATTTT	CASSLGDFEGDTQYF
TRBD2	TRBV3-1/TRBV3-2	TRBJ2-7	NA	TGTGCCAGCAGCGGGACTAGCGGCTACGAGCAGTACTTC	CASSGTSGYEQYF
TRBD1	TRBV5-4	TRBJ2-1	NA	TGTGCCAGCAGCGCGACAGGGTACCAGTTCTTC	CASSATGYQFF
NA	TRBV9	TRBJ2-7	NA	TGTGCCAGCAGCCCGCCGTCCGGCTCCTACGAGCAGTACTTC	CASSPPSGSYEQYF
NA	TRBV3-1/TRBV3-2	TRBJ2-1	NA	TGTGCCAGCAGCCAAGTCAGGAGATTCAATGAGCAGTTCTTC	CASSQVRRFNEQFF
NA	TRBV27	TRBJ1-1	once	TGTGCCAGCAGTTCTTGGACAGAGTCGAACACTGAAGCTTTCTTT	CASSSWTESNTEAFF
NA	TRBV18	TRBJ1-1	NA	TGTGCCAGCTCATTCGACAGGACGGGTGAAGCTTTCTTT	CASSFDRTGEAFF
NA	TRBV4-1	TRBJ2-1	NA	TGCGCCAGCAGCCAAGATCCGGGAGTCAGCTCCTACAATGAGCAGTTCTTC	CASSQDPGVSSYNEQFF
TRBD1	TRBV5-1	TRBJ1-6	NA	TGCGCCAGCAGCCCGGGACAGGGAGGTTTTAATTCACCCCTCCACTTT	CASSPGQGGFNSPLHF
NA	TRBV27	TRBJ2-7	NA	TGTGCCAGCAGTTTTGCAGAGAGCAACTACGAGCAGTACTTC	CASSFAESNYEQYF
NA	TRBV5-4	TRBJ2-7	NA	TGTGCCAGCAGCTTCGGGACGGAGACGGGCTACGAGCAGTACTTC	CASSFGTETGYEQYF
NA	TRBV15	TRBJ2-3	NA	TGTGCCACCAGCAGAGATCGGGGGCTAGCCCCTAGCACAGATACGCAGTATTTT	CATSRDRGLAPSTDTQYF
NA	TRBV3-1/TRBV3-2	TRBJ1-6	once	TGTGCCAGCAGCCAACGTAGGGGGGCGGTGGATTCACCCCTCCACTTT	CASSQRRGAVDSPLHF
NA	TRBV19	TRBJ2-3	NA	TGTGCCAGTAGTATAGCTCAGGCTAGAGATACGCAGTATTTT	CASSIAQARDTQYF
TRBD2	TRBV7-2	TRBJ2-5	NA	TGTGCCAGCAGCAGCAGCGGGAGCCATGGGGAGACCCAGTACTTC	CASSSSGSHGETQYF
NA	TRBV11-2	TRBJ2-3	NA	TGTGCCAGCAGCCACATTGGTGTGGATACGCAGTATTTT	CASSHIGVDTQYF
NA	TRBV6-1	TRBJ2-4	NA	TGTGCCAGCAGTGAAAGGCTACCGACAAATGTTCTAGCCAAAAACATTCAGTACTTC	CASSERLPTNVLAKNIQYF
NA	TRBV7-9	TRBJ2-5	NA	TGTGCCAGCAGCTTCAGGGACACGCACCAAGAGACCCAGTACTTC	CASSFRDTHQETQYF
TRBD1	TRBV10-3	TRBJ2-3	NA	TGTGCCATCAGTGAGTCGTGCGGGACAGGGAGAACAGATACGCAGTATTTT	CAISESCGTGRTDTQYF
TRBD1	TRBV10-2	TRBJ2-7	NA	TGCGCCAGCAGTGACCGCGGGACAGGGAGGGAGCAGTACTTC	CASSDRGTGREQYF
NA	TRBV29-1	TRBJ1-2	once	TGCAGCGTTGAAGAAGCTTACCTCATTGGCTACACCTTC	CSVEEAYLIGYTF
NA	TRBV13	TRBJ1-6	NA	TGTGCCAGCACACGGGGGGGGGCCACGTCCTATAATTCACCCCTCCACTTT	CASTRGGATSYNSPLHF
TRBD2	TRBV6-8	TRBJ2-3	NA	TGTGCCAGCAGTTACCCCCCCGGACTAGTCGGGGATACGCAGTATTTT	CASSYPPGLVGDTQYF
NA	TRBV5-4	TRBJ1-6	once	TGTGCCAGCAGCCCGGAGATGTTAGGTTCACCCCTCCACTTT	CASSPEMLGSPLHF
NA	TRBV2	TRBJ2-7	few	TGTGCCAGCAGGAGGGGCCAGAGCTCCTACGAGCAGTACTTC	CASRRGQSSYEQYF
NA	TRBV6-1	TRBJ1-1	NA	TGTGCCAGCAGTGAAGACATAGTCCTAACTGAAGCTTTCTTT	CASSEDIVLTEAFF
TRBD1	TRBV30	TRBJ1-2	NA	TGTGCCTGGAGTGAGACAGGGGGTTCGGACGGCTACACCTTC	CAWSETGGSDGYTF
TRBD2	TRBV4-1	TRBJ2-1	NA	TGCGCCAGCAGCCAAGAGAGCCCTAGCGGGATGGAGCATGAGCAGTTCTTC	CASSQESPSGMEHEQFF
TRBD1	TRBV18	TRBJ1-4	NA	TGTGCCAGCTCACCAGGGACAGCCGCTAATGAAAAACTGTTTTTT	CASSPGTAANEKLFF
NA	TRBV7-9	TRBJ1-6	many	TGTGCCAGCAGCTTAGGGACGGTCGGACCCCATTCACCCCTCCACTTT	CASSLGTVGPHSPLHF
TRBD1	TRBV5-6	TRBJ1-6	NA	TGTGCCAGCAGCTTGGACAGGGGGCATAATTCACCCCTCCACTTT	CASSLDRGHNSPLHF
TRBD2	TRBV7-3	TRBJ2-1	NA	TGTGCCAGCAGTATAGCGGGGGGGTCTTACAATGAGCAGTTCTTC	CASSIAGGSYNEQFF
NA	TRBV7-2	TRBJ1-2	few	TGTGCCAGCAGCTTAAGCTTAGTTGAGGGTTTCTATGGCTACACCTTC	CASSLSLVEGFYGYTF
NA	TRBV28	TRBJ2-1	NA	TGTGCCAGCAGTTTAGTACAGGGTACCTACAATGAGCAGTTCTTC	CASSLVQGTYNEQFF
NA	TRBV5-1	TRBJ1-3	NA	TGCGCCAGCACCGCCACCCCTGGAAACACCATATATTTT	CASTATPGNTIYF
NA	TRBV7-2	TRBJ2-5	NA	TGTGCCAGCAGCCTCACCCAAGAGACCCAGTACTTC	CASSLTQETQYF
NA	TRBV9	TRBJ1-2	NA	TGTGCCAGCAGCGTAGCCCAGAATTTGAGGGATGGCTACACCTTC	CASSVAQNLRDGYTF
TRBD2	TRBV5-1	TRBJ2-1	NA	TGCGCCAGCAGCTTGGCAAGCGGGAGGGCTAGCTCCTACAATGAGCAGTTCTTC	CASSLASGRASSYNEQFF
NA	TRBV12-5	TRBJ2-7	NA	TGTGCTAGTGGGGCTTTAAGGGGTGGGTACGAGCAGTACTTC	CASGALRGGYEQYF